This TCR beta chain was captured by sequencing in a study of blood T cell repertoires in COVID-19. This CDR3 comprises 14 residues. Germline V gene sequence: CDR1 SGHRS, CDR2 YFSETQ. J lost 2 bases, V lost 5 bases, and 5 bases had no gene match. Some clones are missing from TCRdb's copy, which holds only in-frame ones; the method was immunoSEQ multiplex PCR. The sample consists of roughly 45,000 clones, around 86% of them appearing once. This TCR was sampled from a woman older than 75 with COVID-19, enrolled during active disease. This chain uses TRBV5-1 with TRBJ2-7; TRBD2 matches at 9 bases. Sequencing was carried out using peripheral blood. The CDR3 region is CASSSGLAPYEQYF. The CDR3 DNA follows: TGCGCCAGCAGTTCGGGACTAGCTCCCTACGAGCAGTACTTC.